This T cell receptor beta chain was sequenced in a study of T-cell memory formation after mild COVID-19. CDR1 and CDR2 (germline): LGHNA, YNFKEQ. The CDR3 contains 16 residues. Trimming took 5 bases from V and 1 from J; bases not matched to a gene: 10. Many counts were recorded for this clonotype. Antigen specificity is unknown. 5'RACE primed at constant segments yielded TCR alpha and TCR beta cDNA libraries bearing sample barcodes and UMIs. TCRdb independently ran MiXCR on the 5' RACE reads; one entry per CDR3 protein. Of about 310,000 distinct CDR3 sequences in the sample, more than 15% were seen once. Overall study results and limits: Pre-infection memory showed some responding clones, and this suggested that cross-reactive memory joined. Clones shrinking between day 15 and 85 showed a balanced CD4/CD8 split, and those that grew later tilted toward CD4+.

The sample consisted of PBMCs or a T cell subset sorted from them (not recorded which). The receptor was derived from a young man who had mild COVID-19 (a few samples of this study predate the infection). Cell type and time point are not known. The gene calls are TRBV4-2 and TRBJ2-5; 7 bases line up with TRBD1. CDR3 bases: TGTGCCAGCAGCACCGTTGGGCCAGGGGGCCAAGAGACCCAGTACTTC. Translated: CASSTVGPGGQETQYF.